This T cell receptor (beta chain) comes out of a study of blood T cell repertoires in COVID-19. Study in general: Italy, Spain and the United States were the sources of the convalescent and acute COVID-19 samples. The cDNA or gDNA used as material had been derived from T cells, B-cell-depleted T cells, or PBMCs.

Original data processing: Reference gene primer amplification in the assay estimated nucleated cell counts. Clones were read by immunoSEQ multiplex PCR, and TCRdb kept only the in-frame ones, dropping some. That table furnishes V, J and clone size, whereas the DNA furnished D and trimming. The sample holds 62,000 or so clones; roughly four fifths are singletons and the top ten take approximately 5.3%. J gave up 3 bases and V 0 bases, and 3 bases lay outside the gene matches. In germline, CDR1 is SGDLS, CDR2 YYNGEE. The CDR3 is 15 amino acids. This sequence joins TRBV9 and TRBJ2-7; TRBD1 agrees at 10 bases. What was sequenced was peripheral blood. This sequence was found in a human donor in a cohort sampled during active COVID-19. The CDR3 bases are TGTGCCAGCAGCGTAGCCGGGACAGGGGACTACGAGCAGTACTTC. Translating gives CASSVAGTGDYEQYF.